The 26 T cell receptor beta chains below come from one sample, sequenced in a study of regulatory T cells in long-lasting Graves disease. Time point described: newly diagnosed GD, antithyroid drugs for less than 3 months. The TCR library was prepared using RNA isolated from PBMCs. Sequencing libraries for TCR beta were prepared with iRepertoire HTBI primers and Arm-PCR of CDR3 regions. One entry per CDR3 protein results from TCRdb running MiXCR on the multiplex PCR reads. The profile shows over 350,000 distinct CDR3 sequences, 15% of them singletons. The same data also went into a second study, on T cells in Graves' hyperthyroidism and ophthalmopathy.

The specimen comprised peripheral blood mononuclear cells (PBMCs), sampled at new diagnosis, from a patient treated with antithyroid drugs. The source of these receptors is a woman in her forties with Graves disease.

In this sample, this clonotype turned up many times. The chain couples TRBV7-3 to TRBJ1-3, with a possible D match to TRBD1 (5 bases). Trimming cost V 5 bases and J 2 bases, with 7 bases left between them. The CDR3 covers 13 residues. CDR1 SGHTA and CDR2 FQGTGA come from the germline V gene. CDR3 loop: CASSRGAGNTIYF. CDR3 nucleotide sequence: TGTGCCAGCAGCAGGGGTGCTGGAAACACCATATATTTT.

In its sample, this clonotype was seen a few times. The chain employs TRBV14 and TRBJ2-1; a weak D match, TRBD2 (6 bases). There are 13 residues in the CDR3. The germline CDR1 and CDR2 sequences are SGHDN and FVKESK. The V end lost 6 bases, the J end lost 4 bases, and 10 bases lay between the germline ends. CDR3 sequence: CASSQGLYNEQFF. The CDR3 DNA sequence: TGTGCCAGCAGTCAGGGACTTTACAATGAGCAGTTCTTC.

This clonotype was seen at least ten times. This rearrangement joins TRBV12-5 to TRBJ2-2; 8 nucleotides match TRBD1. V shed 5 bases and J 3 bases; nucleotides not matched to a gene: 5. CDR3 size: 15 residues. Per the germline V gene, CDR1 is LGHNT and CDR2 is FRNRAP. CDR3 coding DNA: TGTGCTAGTGGTAATAAACAGGGGGACACCGGGGAGCTGTTTTTT. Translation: CASGNKQGDTGELFF.

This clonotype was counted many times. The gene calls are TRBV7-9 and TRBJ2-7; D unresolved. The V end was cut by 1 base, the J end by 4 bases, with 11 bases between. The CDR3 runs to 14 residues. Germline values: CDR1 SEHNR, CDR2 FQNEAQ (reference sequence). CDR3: CASSLEGSGYEQYF. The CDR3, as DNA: TGTGCCAGCAGCTTAGAAGGGTCTGGGTACGAGCAGTACTTC. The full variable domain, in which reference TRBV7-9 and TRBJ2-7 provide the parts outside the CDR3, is DTGVSQNPRHKITKRGQNVTFRCDPISEHNRLYWYRQTLGQGPEFLTYFQNEAQLEKSRLLSDRFSAERPKGSFSTLEIQRTEQGDSAMYLCASSLEGSGYEQYFGPGTRLTVT.

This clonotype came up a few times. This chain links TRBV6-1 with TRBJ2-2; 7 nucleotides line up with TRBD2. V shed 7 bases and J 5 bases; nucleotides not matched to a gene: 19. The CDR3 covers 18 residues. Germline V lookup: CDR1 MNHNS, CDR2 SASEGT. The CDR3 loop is CASTPSGWGELATGELFF. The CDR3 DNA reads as TGTGCCAGCACCCCCTCCGGGTGGGGCGAACTAGCGACCGGGGAGCTGTTTTTT.

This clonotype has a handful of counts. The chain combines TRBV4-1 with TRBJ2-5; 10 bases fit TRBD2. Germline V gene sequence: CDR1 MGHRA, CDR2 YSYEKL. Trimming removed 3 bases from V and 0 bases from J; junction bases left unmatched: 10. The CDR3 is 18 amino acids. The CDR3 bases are TGCGCCAGCAGCCAGGGTGTTCCGGGACTAGCGAACCAAGAGACCCAGTACTTC. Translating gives CASSQGVPGLANQETQYF.

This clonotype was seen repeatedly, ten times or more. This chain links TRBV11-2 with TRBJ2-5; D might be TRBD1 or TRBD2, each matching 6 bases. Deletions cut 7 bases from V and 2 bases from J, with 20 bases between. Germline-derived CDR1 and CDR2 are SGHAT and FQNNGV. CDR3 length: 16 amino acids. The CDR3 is CASNMEGEWGQETQYF. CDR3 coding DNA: TGTGCCAGCAACATGGAGGGGGAGTGGGGTCAAGAGACCCAGTACTTC.

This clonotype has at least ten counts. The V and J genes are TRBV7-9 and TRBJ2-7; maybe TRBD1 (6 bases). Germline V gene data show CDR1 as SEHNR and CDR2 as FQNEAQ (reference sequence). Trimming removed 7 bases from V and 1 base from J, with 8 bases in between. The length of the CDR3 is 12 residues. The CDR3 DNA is TGTGCCAGCAATACAGGGTCCTACGAGCAGTACTTC. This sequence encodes CASNTGSYEQYF.

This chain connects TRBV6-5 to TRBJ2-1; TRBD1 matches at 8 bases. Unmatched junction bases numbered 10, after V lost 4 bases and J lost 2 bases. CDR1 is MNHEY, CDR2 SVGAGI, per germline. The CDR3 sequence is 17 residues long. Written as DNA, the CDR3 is TGTGCCAGCAGTTTATGGACCGGGACAGGCCCCTACAATGAGCAGTTCTTC. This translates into CASSLWTGTGPYNEQFF.

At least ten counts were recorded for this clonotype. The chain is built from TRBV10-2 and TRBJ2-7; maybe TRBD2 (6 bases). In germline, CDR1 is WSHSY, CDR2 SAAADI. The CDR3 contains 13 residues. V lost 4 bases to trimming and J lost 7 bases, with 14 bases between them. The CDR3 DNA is TGCGCCAGCAGTGGTTCAAGGGCGGGGGAGCAGTACTTC. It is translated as CASSGSRAGEQYF.

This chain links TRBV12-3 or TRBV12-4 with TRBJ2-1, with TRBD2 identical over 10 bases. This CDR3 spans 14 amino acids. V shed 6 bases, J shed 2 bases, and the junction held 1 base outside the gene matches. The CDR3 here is CASRTSGAYNEQFF. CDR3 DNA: TGTGCCAGCAGAACTAGCGGGGCCTACAATGAGCAGTTCTTC.

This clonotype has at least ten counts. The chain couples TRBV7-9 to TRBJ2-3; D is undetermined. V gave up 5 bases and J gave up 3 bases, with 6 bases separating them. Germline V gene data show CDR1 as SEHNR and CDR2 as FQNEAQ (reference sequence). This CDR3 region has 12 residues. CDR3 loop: CASSPITDTQYF. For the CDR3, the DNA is TGTGCCAGCAGCCCTATTACAGATACGCAGTATTTT.

CDR3 nucleotides: TGTGCCAGCAGCCTCGGACAGGGAGTCACAGATACGCAGTATTTT. It is translated as CASSLGQGVTDTQYF. This chain joins TRBV6-2 or TRBV6-3 and TRBJ2-3, with TRBD1 identical over 8 bases. The CDR3 is 15 amino acids. Per the germline V gene, CDR1 is MNHEY and CDR2 is SVGEGT. J was trimmed by 2 bases and V by 6 bases; bases with no gene match: 7.

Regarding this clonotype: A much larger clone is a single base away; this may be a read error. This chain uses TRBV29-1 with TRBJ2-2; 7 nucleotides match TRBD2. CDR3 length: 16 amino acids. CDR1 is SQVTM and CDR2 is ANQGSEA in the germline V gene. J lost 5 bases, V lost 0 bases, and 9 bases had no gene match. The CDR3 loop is CSVEEGNGGSTGELFF. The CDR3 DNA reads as TGCAGCGTTGAAGAAGGGAACGGGGGGAGTACCGGGGAGCTGTTTTTT.

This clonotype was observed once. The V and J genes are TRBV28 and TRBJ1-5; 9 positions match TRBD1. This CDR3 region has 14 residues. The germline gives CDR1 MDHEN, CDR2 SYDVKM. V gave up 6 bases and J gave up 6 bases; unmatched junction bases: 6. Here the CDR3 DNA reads TGTGCCAGCAGGGCCGGGACAGGGAGTCAGCCCCAGCATTTT. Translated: CASRAGTGSQPQHF.

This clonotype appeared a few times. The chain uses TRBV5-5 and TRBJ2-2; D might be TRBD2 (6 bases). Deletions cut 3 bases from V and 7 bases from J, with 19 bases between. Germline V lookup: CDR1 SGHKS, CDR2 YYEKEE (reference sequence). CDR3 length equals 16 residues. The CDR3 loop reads CASSSPGLRGDGELFF. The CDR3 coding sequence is TGTGCCAGCAGCTCGCCGGGACTTCGAGGTGACGGGGAGCTGTTTTTT.

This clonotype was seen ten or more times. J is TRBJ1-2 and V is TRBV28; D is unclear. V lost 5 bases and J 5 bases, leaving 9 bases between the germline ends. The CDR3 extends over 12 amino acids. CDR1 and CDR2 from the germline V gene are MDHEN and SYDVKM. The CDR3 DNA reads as TGTGCCAGCAGTACCGATTCGTATGGCTACACCTTC. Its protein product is CASSTDSYGYTF.

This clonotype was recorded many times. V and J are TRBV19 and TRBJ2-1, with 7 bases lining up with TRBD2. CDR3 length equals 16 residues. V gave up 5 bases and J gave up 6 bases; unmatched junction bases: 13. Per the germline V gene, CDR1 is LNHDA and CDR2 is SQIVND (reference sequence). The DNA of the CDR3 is TGTGCCAGTAGTCCAGGAAACCCGGGGGGAGTCAATGAGCAGTTCTTC. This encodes CASSPGNPGGVNEQFF.

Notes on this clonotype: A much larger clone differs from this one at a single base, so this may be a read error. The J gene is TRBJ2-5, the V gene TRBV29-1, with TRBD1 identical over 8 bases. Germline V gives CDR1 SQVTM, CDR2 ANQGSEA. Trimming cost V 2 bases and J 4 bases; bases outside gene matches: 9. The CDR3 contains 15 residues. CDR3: CSVELPAGGLETQYF. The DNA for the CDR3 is TGCAGCGTTGAACTCCCGGCAGGGGGCCTAGAGACCCAGTACTTC.

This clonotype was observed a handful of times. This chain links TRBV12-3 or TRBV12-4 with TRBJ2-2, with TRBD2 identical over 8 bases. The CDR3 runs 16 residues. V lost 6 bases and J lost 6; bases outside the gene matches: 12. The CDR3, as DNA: TGTGCCAGCAGACCGGGGACGGGAGGGCCTTCCGGGGAGCTGTTTTTT. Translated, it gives CASRPGTGGPSGELFF.

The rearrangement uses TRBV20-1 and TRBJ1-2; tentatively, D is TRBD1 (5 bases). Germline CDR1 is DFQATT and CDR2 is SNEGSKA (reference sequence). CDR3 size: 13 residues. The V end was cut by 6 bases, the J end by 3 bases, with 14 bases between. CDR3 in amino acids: CSARDLWDYGYTF. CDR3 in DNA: TGCAGTGCACGGGACCTGTGGGACTATGGCTACACCTTC.

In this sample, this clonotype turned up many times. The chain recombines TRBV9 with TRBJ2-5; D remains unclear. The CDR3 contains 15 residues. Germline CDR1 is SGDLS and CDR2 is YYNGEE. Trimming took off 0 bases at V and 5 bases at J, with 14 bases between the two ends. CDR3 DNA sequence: TGTGCCAGCAGCGTAGAGGCCGGCCTGGGGGAGACCCAGTACTTC. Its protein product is CASSVEAGLGETQYF.

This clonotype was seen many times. CDR3 nucleotides: TGTGCCAGCAGCCAAGGCCGCTCAACCTACGAGCAGTACTTC. Its protein product is CASSQGRSTYEQYF. The chain employs TRBV3-1 and TRBJ2-7; D remains unclear. The germline V gene encodes CDR1 LGHDT and CDR2 YNNKEL (reference sequence). CDR3 length: 14 residues. The V end lost 1 base, the J end lost 2 bases, and 9 bases lay between the germline ends.

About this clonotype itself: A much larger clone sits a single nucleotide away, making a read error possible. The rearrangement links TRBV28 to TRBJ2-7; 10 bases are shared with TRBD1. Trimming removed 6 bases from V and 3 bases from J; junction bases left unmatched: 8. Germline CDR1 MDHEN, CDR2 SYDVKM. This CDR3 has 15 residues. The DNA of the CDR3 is TGTGCCAGCAGCCCTCCCGGGACAGGGGTCTACGAGCAGTACTTC. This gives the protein CASSPPGTGVYEQYF.

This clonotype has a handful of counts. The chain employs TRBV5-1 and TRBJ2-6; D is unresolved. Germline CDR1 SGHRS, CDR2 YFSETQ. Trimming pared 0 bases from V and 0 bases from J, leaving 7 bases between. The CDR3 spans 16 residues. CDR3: CASSLAVSSGANVLTF. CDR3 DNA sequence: TGCGCCAGCAGCTTGGCCGTGAGCTCTGGGGCCAACGTCCTGACTTTC.

The CDR3 bases are TGTGCCAGCAGCCAGGGACGGAGTAATGAAAAACTGTTTTTT. It encodes CASSQGRSNEKLFF. This sequence joins TRBV3-1 and TRBJ1-4; weak D call: TRBD1 (5 bases). Trimming left V 3 bases short and J 4 bases short, with 9 bases between. CDR1 and CDR2 (germline): LGHDT, YNNKEL (reference sequence). The CDR3 is 14 residues long.